This T cell receptor beta chain was recorded in a study of T cell clonotyping in hematopoietic cell transplantation. Whole-study findings and limits: Recipient TCR diversity dropped after transplant; expanded clonotypes rose from day 30 to 180.

CDR3 size: 17 residues. Germline CDR1 MGHRA, CDR2 YSYEKL. The germline V and J ends were trimmed by 2 bases and 6 bases, with 20 bases remaining between them. This clone is a singleton in its sample. As yet, its antigen is unknown. Method: immunoSEQ multiplex PCR; TCRdb's copy keeps in-frame clones and lacks some. Found here are about 14,000 clones, less than 80% of them singletons; the top ten hold 9.5% to 10%. Sequencing was performed on PBMCs. This chain joins TRBV4-1 and TRBJ1-3; the D is unclear. The origin of this receptor is a human donor who either received an allogeneic hematopoietic cell transplant for a myeloid malignancy or was a related donor (not recorded which). Some clones in this sample may be carry-over from other donors' samples. CDR3 region: CASSQLMTQTSLNTIYF. CDR3 coding DNA: TGCGCCAGCAGCCAATTAATGACCCAGACGAGCTTAAACACCATATATTTT.